These T cell receptor beta chains were read from a single sample in a study of cytomegalovirus exposure and HLA in healthy donors. TCRdb keeps only in-frame clones here, not all; method: immunoSEQ multiplex PCR. The sample carries about 140,000 clones, 77% recorded once. Sample: PBMCs. The receptors originated from a female donor in good health and CMV-seronegative. Both conserved end residues are part of each CDR3. Each record gives: V gene, D gene, J gene, CDR3 protein. A D gene is named only where the DNA matches it firmly.

TRBV9,TRBD1,TRBJ2-7,CASSGTGLGAYEQYF
TRBV19,TRBD1,TRBJ1-1,CASERGQQGTTEAFF
TRBV5-4,TRBD2,TRBJ2-7,CASSPHRTSSQGEQYF
TRBV6-1,TRBD2,TRBJ2-1,CASRMGLAGWNEQFF
TRBV28,NA,TRBJ1-2,CATPGGPGYGYTF
TRBV14,TRBD1,TRBJ1-6,CASSRQGSGNSPLHF
TRBV19,TRBD2,TRBJ2-4,CASSSGLAGGHLGKNIQYF
TRBV30,NA,TRBJ1-1,CAWSVRNTEAFF
TRBV6-5,NA,TRBJ2-7,CASSFLGGLSSYEQYF
TRBV5-1,NA,TRBJ2-5,CASSYIDRRETQYF
TRBV4-2,TRBD2,TRBJ2-1,CASSPGLGNNEQFF
TRBV28,NA,TRBJ2-7,CASSRTRIYEQYF
TRBV10-3,NA,TRBJ1-1,CAIKGVPMNTEAFF
TRBV9,TRBD2,TRBJ2-3,CASSVDGGGTDTQYF
TRBV6-4,NA,TRBJ1-2,CASSDSPMPSKGLYYGYTF
TRBV19,NA,NA,CASSIAAGHSYEQYF
TRBV7-8,NA,TRBJ1-1,CASSLAQEAFF
TRBV27,NA,TRBJ1-3,CASSPQVTSGNTIYF
TRBV5-1,NA,TRBJ1-1,CASSWGDRGVDTEAFF
TRBV14,TRBD1,TRBJ1-2,CASRNTGGGYGYTF